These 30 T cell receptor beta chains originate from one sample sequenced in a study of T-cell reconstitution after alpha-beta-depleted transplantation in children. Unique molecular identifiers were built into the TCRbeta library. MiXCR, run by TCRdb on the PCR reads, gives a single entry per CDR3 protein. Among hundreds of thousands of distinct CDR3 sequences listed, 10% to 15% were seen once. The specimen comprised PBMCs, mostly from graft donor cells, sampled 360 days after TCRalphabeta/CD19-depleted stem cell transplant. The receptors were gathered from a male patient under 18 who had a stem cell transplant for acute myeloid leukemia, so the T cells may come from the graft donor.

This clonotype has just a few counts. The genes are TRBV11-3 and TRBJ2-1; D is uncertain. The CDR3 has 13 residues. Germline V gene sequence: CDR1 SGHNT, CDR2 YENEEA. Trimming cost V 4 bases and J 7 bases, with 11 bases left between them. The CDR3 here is CASSSLEINEQFF. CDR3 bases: TGTGCCAGCAGCTCCCTGGAGATAAATGAGCAGTTCTTC.

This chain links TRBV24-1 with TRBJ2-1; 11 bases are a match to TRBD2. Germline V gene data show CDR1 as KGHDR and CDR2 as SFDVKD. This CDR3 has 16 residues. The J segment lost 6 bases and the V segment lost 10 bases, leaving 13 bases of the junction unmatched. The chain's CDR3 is CATRPPGLAEGNEQFF. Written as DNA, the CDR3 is TGTGCCACTCGACCGCCGGGACTAGCGGAAGGCAATGAGCAGTTCTTC.

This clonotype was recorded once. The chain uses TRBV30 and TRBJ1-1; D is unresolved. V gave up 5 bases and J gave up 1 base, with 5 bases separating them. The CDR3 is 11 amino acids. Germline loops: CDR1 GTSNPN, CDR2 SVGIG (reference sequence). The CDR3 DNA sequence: TGTGCCTGGGGAGAGAACACTGAAGCTTTCTTT. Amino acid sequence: CAWGENTEAFF.

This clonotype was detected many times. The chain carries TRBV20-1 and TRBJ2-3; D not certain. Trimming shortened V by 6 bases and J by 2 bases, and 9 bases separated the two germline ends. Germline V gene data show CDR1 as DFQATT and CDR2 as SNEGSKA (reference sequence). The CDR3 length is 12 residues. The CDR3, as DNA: TGCAGTGCGATGCAGGCCACAGATACGCAGTATTTT. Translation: CSAMQATDTQYF.

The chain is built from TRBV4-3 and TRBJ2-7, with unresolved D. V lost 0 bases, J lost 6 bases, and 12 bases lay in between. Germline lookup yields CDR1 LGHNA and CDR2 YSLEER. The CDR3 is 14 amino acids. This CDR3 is CASSQEGLRAEQYF. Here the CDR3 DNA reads TGCGCCAGCAGCCAAGAAGGGCTACGGGCCGAGCAGTACTTC.

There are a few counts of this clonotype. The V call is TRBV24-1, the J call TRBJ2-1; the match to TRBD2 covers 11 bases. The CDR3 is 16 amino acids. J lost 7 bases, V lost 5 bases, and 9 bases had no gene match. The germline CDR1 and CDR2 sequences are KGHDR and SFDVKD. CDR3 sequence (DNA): TGTGCCACCAGTGCCCCCCTAGCGGGAGGCAAGAATGAGCAGTTCTTC. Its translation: CATSAPLAGGKNEQFF.

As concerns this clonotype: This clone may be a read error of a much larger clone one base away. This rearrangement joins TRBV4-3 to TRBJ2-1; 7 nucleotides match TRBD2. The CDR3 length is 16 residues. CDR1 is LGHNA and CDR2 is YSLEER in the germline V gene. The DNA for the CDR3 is TGCGCCAGCAGACAAGATGGCGGGAGCTCCTACAATGAGCAGTTCTTC. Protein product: CASRQDGGSSYNEQFF.

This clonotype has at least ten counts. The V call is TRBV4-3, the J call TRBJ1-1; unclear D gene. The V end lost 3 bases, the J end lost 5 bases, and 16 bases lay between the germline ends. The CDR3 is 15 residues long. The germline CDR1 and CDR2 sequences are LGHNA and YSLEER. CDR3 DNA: TGCGCCAGCAGCCACCTCGAAAGGCAGAGGACTGAAGCTTTCTTT. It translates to CASSHLERQRTEAFF.

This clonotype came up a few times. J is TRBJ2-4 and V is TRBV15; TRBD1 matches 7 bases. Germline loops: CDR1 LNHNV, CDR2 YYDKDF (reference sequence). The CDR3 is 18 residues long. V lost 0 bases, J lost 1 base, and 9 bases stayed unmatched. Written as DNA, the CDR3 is TGTGCCACCAGCAGAGAAGGGGGCGGGTTGGGGGCCAAAAACATTCAGTACTTC. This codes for CATSREGGGLGAKNIQYF. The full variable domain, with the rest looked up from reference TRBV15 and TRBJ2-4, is DAMVIQNPRYQVTQFGKPVTLSCSQTLNHNVMYWYQQKSSQAPKLLFHYYDKDFNNEADTPDNFQSRRPNTSFCFLDIRSPGLGDTAMYLCATSREGGGLGAKNIQYFGAGTRLSVL.

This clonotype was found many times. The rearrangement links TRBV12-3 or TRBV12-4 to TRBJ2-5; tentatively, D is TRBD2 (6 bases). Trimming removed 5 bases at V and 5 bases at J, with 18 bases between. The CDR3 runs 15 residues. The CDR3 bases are TGTGCCAGCAGTCCCGGGGGAGCGACTAGGGAGACCCAGTACTTC. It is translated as CASSPGGATRETQYF.

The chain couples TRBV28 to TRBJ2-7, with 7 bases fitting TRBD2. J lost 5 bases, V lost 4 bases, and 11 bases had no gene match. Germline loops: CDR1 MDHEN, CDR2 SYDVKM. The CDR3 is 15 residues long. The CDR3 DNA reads TGTGCCAGCAGTTCGCCCTGGGGGGGGTGGAACGAGCAGTACTTC. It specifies CASSSPWGGWNEQYF.

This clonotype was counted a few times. CDR3 sequence (DNA): TGTGCCAGCAGCAATCCGGGACAGGGAGCCGATAATGAAAAACTGTTTTTT. Translation: CASSNPGQGADNEKLFF. The chain links TRBV3-1 to TRBJ1-4; TRBD1 matches at 9 bases. The length of the CDR3 is 17 residues. CDR1 and CDR2 (germline): LGHDT, YNNKEL (reference sequence). Trimming cost V 5 bases and J 4 bases; bases outside gene matches: 11.

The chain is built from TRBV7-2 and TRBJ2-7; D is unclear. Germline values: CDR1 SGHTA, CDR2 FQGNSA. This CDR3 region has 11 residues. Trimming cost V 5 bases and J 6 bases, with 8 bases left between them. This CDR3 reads CASSPVGEQYF. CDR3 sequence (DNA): TGTGCCAGCAGCCCGGTAGGCGAGCAGTACTTC.

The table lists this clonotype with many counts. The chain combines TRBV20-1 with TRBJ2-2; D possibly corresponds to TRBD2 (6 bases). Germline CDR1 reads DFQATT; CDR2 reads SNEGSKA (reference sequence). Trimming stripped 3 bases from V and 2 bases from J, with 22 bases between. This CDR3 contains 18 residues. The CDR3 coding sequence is TGCAGTGCTAGGATATCGGGACTTATTTCACTAAACACCGGGGAGCTGTTTTTT. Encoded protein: CSARISGLISLNTGELFF.

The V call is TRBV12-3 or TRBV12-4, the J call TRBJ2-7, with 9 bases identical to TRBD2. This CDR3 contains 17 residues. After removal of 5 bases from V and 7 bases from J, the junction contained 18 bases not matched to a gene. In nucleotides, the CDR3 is TGTGCCAGCAGTGTGGAAGTACCTAGCGGGAATAGGTGGGAGCAGTACTTC. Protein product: CASSVEVPSGNRWEQYF.

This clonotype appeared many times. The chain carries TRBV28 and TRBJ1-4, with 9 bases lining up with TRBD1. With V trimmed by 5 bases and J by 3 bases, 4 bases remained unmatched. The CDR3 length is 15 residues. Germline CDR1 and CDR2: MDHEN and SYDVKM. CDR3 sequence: CASSPGQGSNEKLFF. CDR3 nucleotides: TGTGCCAGCAGTCCGGGACAGGGATCTAATGAAAAACTGTTTTTT.

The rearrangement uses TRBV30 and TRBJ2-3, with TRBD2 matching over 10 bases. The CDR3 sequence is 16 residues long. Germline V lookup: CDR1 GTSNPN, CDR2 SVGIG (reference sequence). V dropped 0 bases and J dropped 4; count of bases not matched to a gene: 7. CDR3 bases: TGTGCCTGGAGTGTACAAAGGACTAGCGGCCCAGATACGCAGTATTTT. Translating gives CAWSVQRTSGPDTQYF.

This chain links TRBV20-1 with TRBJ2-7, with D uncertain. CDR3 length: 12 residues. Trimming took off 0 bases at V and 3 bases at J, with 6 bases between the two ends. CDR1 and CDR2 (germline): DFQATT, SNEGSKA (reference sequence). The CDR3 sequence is CSAREQVYEQYF. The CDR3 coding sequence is TGCAGTGCTAGAGAGCAGGTCTACGAGCAGTACTTC.

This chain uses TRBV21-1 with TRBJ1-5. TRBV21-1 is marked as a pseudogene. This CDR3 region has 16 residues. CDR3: CASSLRGDLSNQPQHF. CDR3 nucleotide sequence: TGTGCCAGCAGCTTGCGGGGGGACCTTAGCAATCAGCCCCAGCATTTT.

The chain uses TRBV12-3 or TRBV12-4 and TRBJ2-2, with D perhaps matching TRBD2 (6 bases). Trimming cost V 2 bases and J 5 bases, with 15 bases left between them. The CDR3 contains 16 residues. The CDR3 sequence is CASSLRWAGRTGELFF. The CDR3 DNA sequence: TGTGCCAGCAGTTTAAGATGGGCAGGGAGGACCGGGGAGCTGTTTTTT.

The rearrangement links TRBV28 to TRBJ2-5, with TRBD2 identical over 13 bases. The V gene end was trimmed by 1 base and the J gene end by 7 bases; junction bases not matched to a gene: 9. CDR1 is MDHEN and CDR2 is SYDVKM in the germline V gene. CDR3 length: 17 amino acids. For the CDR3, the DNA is TGTGCCAGCAGTTTATTACTAGCGGGAGGGCCTCAGGGGACCCAGTACTTC. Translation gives CASSLLLAGGPQGTQYF.

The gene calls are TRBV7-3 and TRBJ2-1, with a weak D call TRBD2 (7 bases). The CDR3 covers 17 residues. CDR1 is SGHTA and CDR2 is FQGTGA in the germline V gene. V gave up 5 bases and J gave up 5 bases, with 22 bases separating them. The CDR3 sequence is CASSEGGRPTGNNEQFF. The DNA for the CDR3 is TGTGCCAGCAGCGAGGGGGGGAGGCCGACGGGGAACAATGAGCAGTTCTTC.

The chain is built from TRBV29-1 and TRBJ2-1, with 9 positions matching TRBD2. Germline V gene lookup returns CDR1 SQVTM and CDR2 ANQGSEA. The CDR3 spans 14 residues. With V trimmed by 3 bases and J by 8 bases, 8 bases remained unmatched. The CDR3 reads CSVDWVAGEDEQFF. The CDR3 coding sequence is TGCAGCGTTGACTGGGTAGCGGGAGAAGATGAGCAGTTCTTC.

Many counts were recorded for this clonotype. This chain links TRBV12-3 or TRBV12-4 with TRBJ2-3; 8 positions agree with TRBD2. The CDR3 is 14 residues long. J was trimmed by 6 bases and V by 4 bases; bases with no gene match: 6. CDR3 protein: CASSSRRLADTQYF. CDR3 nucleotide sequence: TGTGCCAGCAGTTCTAGGAGACTAGCGGATACGCAGTATTTT.

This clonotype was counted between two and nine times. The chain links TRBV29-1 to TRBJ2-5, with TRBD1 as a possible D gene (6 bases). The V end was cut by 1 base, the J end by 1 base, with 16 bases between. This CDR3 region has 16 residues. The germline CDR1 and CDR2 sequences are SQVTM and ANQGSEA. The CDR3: CSVEGVYRAAQETQYF. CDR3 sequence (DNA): TGCAGCGTTGAAGGGGTTTACAGGGCGGCCCAAGAGACCCAGTACTTC.

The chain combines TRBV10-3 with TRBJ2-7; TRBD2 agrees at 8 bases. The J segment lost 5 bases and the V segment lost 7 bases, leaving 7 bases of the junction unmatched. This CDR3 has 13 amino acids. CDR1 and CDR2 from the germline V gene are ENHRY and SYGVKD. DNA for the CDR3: TGTGCCATCAAAACGCGGGAGGACGACGAGCAGTACTTC. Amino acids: CAIKTREDDEQYF.

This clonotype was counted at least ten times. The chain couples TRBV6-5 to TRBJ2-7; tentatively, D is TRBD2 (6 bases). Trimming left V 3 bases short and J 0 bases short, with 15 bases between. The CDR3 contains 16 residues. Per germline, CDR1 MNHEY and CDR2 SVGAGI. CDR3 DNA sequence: TGTGCCAGCAGTTATGCCAGCGGGCAAGGCTCCTACGAGCAGTACTTC. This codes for CASSYASGQGSYEQYF.

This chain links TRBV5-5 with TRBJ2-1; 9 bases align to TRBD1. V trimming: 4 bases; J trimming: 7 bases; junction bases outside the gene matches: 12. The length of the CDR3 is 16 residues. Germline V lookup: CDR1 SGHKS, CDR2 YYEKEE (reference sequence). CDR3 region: CASSPGQGRLFNEQFF. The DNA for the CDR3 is TGTGCCAGCAGCCCAGGACAGGGGAGGTTGTTTAATGAGCAGTTCTTC.

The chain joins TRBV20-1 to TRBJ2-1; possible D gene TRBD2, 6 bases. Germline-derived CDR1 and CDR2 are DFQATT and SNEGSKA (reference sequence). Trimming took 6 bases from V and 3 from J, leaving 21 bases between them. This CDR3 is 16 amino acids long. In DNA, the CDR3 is TGCAGTGCCAAATATCGACTCGGGACTCTCTACAATGAGCAGTTCTTC. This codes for CSAKYRLGTLYNEQFF.

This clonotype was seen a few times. CDR3 DNA: TGCAGCGTAGCGGGACAGCGGAACACTGAAGCTTTCTTT. This sequence encodes CSVAGQRNTEAFF. The chain uses TRBV29-1 and TRBJ1-1; TRBD1 aligns across 7 bases. Germline CDR1 SQVTM, CDR2 ANQGSEA. V lost 6 bases and J lost 1; bases outside the gene matches: 5. This CDR3 contains 13 residues.